This TCR beta chain originates from a study of T cell clonality in common variable immunodeficiency. Study-wide results and caveats: In common variable immunodeficiency, TCR beta chains reportedly carried fewer deletions and N-nucleotide insertions. CVID subjects had higher TCRbeta clonality than healthy controls, most marked in about a third.

Equal genomic DNA amounts from CVID and control samples were sequenced. Using immunoSEQ multiplex PCR, the repertoire was profiled, and TCRdb retains in-frame clones only, with some absent. The sample has about 33,000 clones, none seen only once. Trimming pared 0 bases from V and 4 bases from J, leaving 3 bases between. Germline CDR1 reads GTSNPN; CDR2 reads SVGIG (reference sequence). The CDR3 runs to 11 residues. This clone occurred a few times. Its antigen remains unidentified. The DNA ends 3 residues before the CDR3 does, and the rest of the CDR3 is filled in from the germline J gene. Material: peripheral blood mononuclear cells. The chain combines TRBV30 with TRBJ1-1, with unresolved D. This TCR came from a human donor with common variable immunodeficiency. CDR3 residues: CAWSVGTEAFF. The CDR3 DNA, read in part, is TGTGCCTGGAGTGTAGGCACTGAA.